Presented here are 30 T cell receptor beta chains from one specimen sequenced in a study of neurological immune-mediated disorders. MiXCR, applied by TCRdb to the 5' RACE reads, yields one record per CDR3 protein. The sample includes around 37,000 distinct CDR3 sequences, 11% to 15% of them seen just once. The sequenced sample consisted of PBMCs. The receptors here all came from a woman aged 45-59 years with HTLV-1-associated myelopathy (HAM/TSP).

The chain links TRBV6-5 to TRBJ2-7; the match to TRBD2 covers 7 bases. CDR3 size: 12 residues. Germline V gene sequence: CDR1 MNHEY, CDR2 SVGAGI. The V and J ends lost 8 bases and 7 bases, in that order; junction bases with no gene match: 8. The CDR3 bases are TGTGCCAGCCGGGGGGACGAGGCAGAGCAGTACTTC. Translation: CASRGDEAEQYF.

This clonotype has a count of ten or more. J is TRBJ2-1 and V is TRBV28; 14 bases match TRBD2. The V gene's germline CDR1 is MDHEN and CDR2 SYDVKM. CDR3 length: 19 residues. Trimming at V came to 3 bases and at J to 0 bases, leaving 7 bases not matched to a gene. CDR3 loop: CASSLRLAGGSISYNEQFF. The CDR3 region has the DNA TGTGCCAGCAGTTTGCGACTAGCGGGGGGGTCAATCTCCTACAATGAGCAGTTCTTC.

This clonotype has ten or more counts. One end of the junction fails to match germline, which may point to a read error. The V gene is TRBV12-3 or TRBV12-4, the J gene TRBJ1-2; no clear D gene. The CDR3 loop spans 11 amino acids. CDR3 residues: CASSFYPRASF. The CDR3 bases are TGTGCCAGCAGTTTTTACCCGAGAGCCTCCTTC.

This clonotype was seen repeatedly, ten times or more. This chain connects TRBV28 to TRBJ2-7; 9 nucleotides match TRBD1. The CDR3 spans 15 residues. The ends lost 6 bases at V and 2 bases at J; junction bases unmatched: 8. CDR1 and CDR2 (germline): MDHEN, SYDVKM. As DNA, the CDR3 is TGTGCCAGCAGACCCGGGACAGGGTCTCCCTACGAGCAGTACGTC. It is translated as CASRPGTGSPYEQYV.

This clonotype was found many times. The CDR3 protein is CASRPGQPNTEAFF. In DNA form, the CDR3 reads TGTGCCAGCAGGCCGGGACAGCCGAACACTGAAGCTTTCTTT. V and J are TRBV5-6 and TRBJ1-1; 7 positions match TRBD1. V lost 5 bases and J lost 1; bases outside the gene matches: 5. The germline V gene has CDR1 SGHDT and CDR2 YYEEEE. The CDR3 spans 14 residues.

This clonotype was picked up many times. The gene calls are TRBV27 and TRBJ2-7; TRBD1 matches at 8 bases. Germline-derived CDR1 and CDR2 are MNHEY and SMNVEV (reference sequence). Trimming at V came to 6 bases and at J to 6 bases, leaving 10 bases not matched to a gene. The CDR3 is made up of 14 amino acids. As DNA, the CDR3 is TGTGCCAGCAGGACCGGGACAGGATCCGGCGAGCAGTACTTC. As protein: CASRTGTGSGEQYF.

This clonotype was found many times. V and J are TRBV3-1 and TRBJ2-2; TRBD2 aligns across 11 bases. V was pared by 2 bases and J by 1 base, with 3 bases of the junction left unmatched. The CDR3 loop spans 17 amino acids. CDR1 and CDR2 (germline): LGHDT, YNNKEL (reference sequence). CDR3 region: CASSQLLAGGNTGELFF. CDR3 sequence (DNA): TGTGCCAGCAGCCAACTTCTAGCGGGGGGGAACACCGGGGAGCTGTTTTTT.

This clonotype has at least ten counts. This chain connects TRBV7-2 to TRBJ2-3; the match to TRBD2 covers 9 bases. CDR3 length equals 16 residues. The V segment lost 1 base and the J segment 5 bases; nucleotides outside the gene matches: 7. Looked up from germline, CDR1 is SGHTA and CDR2 is FQGNSA. The CDR3 spells CASSLVGGGVGDTQYF. CDR3 in DNA: TGTGCCAGCAGCTTAGTTGGCGGGGGGGTTGGAGATACGCAGTATTTT.

This clonotype was counted many times. The chain recombines TRBV5-1 with TRBJ1-1; 10 positions agree with TRBD1. Trimming cost V 4 bases and J 5 bases; bases outside gene matches: 8. This CDR3 is built from 15 residues. Looked up from germline, CDR1 is SGHRS and CDR2 is YFSETQ. The CDR3 loop reads CASSRRTGGATEAFF. The CDR3 DNA is TGCGCCAGCAGCCGTAGGACAGGGGGGGCGACTGAAGCTTTCTTT. Full variable domain (rest looked up from reference TRBV5-1 and TRBJ1-1): KAGVTQTPRYLIKTRGQQVTLSCSPISGHRSVSWYQQTPGQGLQFLFEYFSETQRNKGNFPGRFSGRQFSNSRSEMNVSTLELGDSALYLCASSRRTGGATEAFFGQGTRLTVV.

This clonotype was counted at least ten times. The genes are TRBV10-3 and TRBJ2-2; the match to TRBD1 covers 7 bases. Germline loops: CDR1 ENHRY, CDR2 SYGVKD. The CDR3 loop spans 14 amino acids. The ends lost 6 bases at V and 0 bases at J; junction bases unmatched: 1. The CDR3 loop is CAIRGTANTGELFF. As DNA, the CDR3 is TGTGCCATCAGAGGGACAGCGAACACCGGGGAGCTGTTTTTT.

This clonotype was seen repeatedly, ten times or more. The chain joins TRBV5-1 to TRBJ1-2, with 7 nucleotides matching TRBD1. The junction had 14 bases not matched to a gene; V was cut back by 4 bases and J by 5 bases. Germline V gives CDR1 SGHRS, CDR2 YFSETQ. The CDR3 extends over 16 amino acids. CDR3 residues: CASSQTPGQSRYGYTF. CDR3 coding DNA: TGCGCCAGCAGCCAGACCCCGGGACAGAGTCGGTATGGCTACACCTTC.

The table lists this clonotype with many counts. This chain joins TRBV18 and TRBJ1-2; TRBD1 aligns across 9 bases. Trimming at V came to 6 bases and at J to 6 bases, leaving 5 bases not matched to a gene. CDR3 size: 13 residues. Per germline, CDR1 KGHSH and CDR2 LQKENI. The CDR3 coding sequence is TGTGCCAGCTCGCCAGGGACAGGGCATGGCTACACCTTC. This sequence encodes CASSPGTGHGYTF. Full variable domain (outside the CDR3, taken from reference TRBV18 and TRBJ1-2): NAGVMQNPRHLVRRRGQEARLRCSPMKGHSHVYWYRQLPEEGLKFMVYLQKENIIDESGMPKERFSAEFPKEGPSILRIQQVVRGDSAAYFCASSPGTGHGYTFGSGTRLTVV.

This clonotype was observed a few times. The V call is TRBV6-2 or TRBV6-3, the J call TRBJ1-2, with 8 bases that match TRBD1. This CDR3 spans 12 amino acids. The V gene end was trimmed by 2 bases and the J gene end by 8 bases; junction bases not matched to a gene: 1. Germline CDR1 is MNHEY and CDR2 is SVGEGT. The DNA of the CDR3 is TGTGCCAGCAGTTACGGGACAGGAGGCTACACCTTC. Translating gives CASSYGTGGYTF.

This clonotype was seen ten or more times. This may stem from a read error, because a much larger clone lies one nucleotide away. The V and J genes are TRBV5-1 and TRBJ1-2, with D uncertain. The germline CDR1 and CDR2 sequences are SGHRS and YFSETQ. V gave up 0 bases and J gave up 1 base, with 4 bases separating them. The CDR3 length is 13 residues. The CDR3 bases are TGCGCCAGCAGCTTGGAGGGTAACTATGGCTACACCTTC. Protein sequence: CASSLEGNYGYTF.

CDR3 sequence: CASSLASVLARAPQETQYF. DNA for the CDR3: TGTGCCAGCAGCTTGGCCTCGGTACTGGCGCGGGCACCACAAGAGACCCAGTACTTC. J is TRBJ2-5 and V is TRBV5-4; a weak D match, TRBD2 (5 bases). There are 19 residues in the CDR3. V lost 0 bases and J 2 bases, leaving 23 bases between the germline ends. CDR1 and CDR2 (germline): SGHNT, YYREEE (reference sequence).

This clonotype was seen ten or more times. The chain couples TRBV7-9 to TRBJ2-5; a possible D gene is TRBD1 (5 bases). This CDR3 is 15 amino acids long. Germline V gives CDR1 SEHNR, CDR2 FQNEAQ (reference sequence). The germline V and J ends were trimmed by 5 bases and 4 bases, with 17 bases remaining between them. The CDR3, as DNA: TGTGCCAGCAGCCCAGACACCCCTGGGGCAGAGACCCAGTACTTC. Its protein product is CASSPDTPGAETQYF.

This clonotype was detected many times. This chain's CDR3 is CASSYNRISAQHF. The CDR3 region has the DNA TGTGCCAGCAGCTATAACAGGATTTCGGCCCAGCATTTT. The V and J genes are TRBV3-1 and TRBJ1-5; TRBD1 might be the D (5 bases). Germline CDR1 is LGHDT and CDR2 is YNNKEL (reference sequence). CDR3 size: 13 residues. V lost 5 bases and J 11 bases, leaving 16 bases between the germline ends.

This clonotype was seen at least ten times. The rearrangement links TRBV20-1 to TRBJ2-7; 7 bases line up with TRBD1. V shed 2 bases and J 0 bases; nucleotides not matched to a gene: 10. CDR1 and CDR2 (germline): DFQATT, SNEGSKA (reference sequence). CDR3 length: 16 amino acids. Here the CDR3 DNA reads TGCAGTGCTAGAATCTACCCGGGACAGCTCTCCTACGAGCAGTACTTC. This translates into CSARIYPGQLSYEQYF.

This clonotype was counted ten times or more. The gene calls are TRBV5-5 and TRBJ2-1, with TRBD2 identical over 7 bases. J gave up 4 bases and V 2 bases, and 6 bases lay outside the gene matches. CDR3 length: 15 residues. CDR1 and CDR2 (germline): SGHKS, YYEKEE (reference sequence). The CDR3 protein is CASSFLSGGYNEQFF. CDR3 DNA sequence: TGTGCCAGCAGCTTTCTTTCGGGGGGTTACAATGAGCAGTTCTTC. The full variable domain, its missing parts supplied by reference TRBV5-5 and TRBJ2-1, is DAGVTQSPTHLIKTRGQQVTLRCSPISGHKSVSWYQQVLGQGPQFIFQYYEKEERGRGNFPDRFSARQFPNYSSELNVNALLLGDSALYLCASSFLSGGYNEQFFGPGTRLTVL.

This clonotype was observed at least ten times. The rearrangement joins TRBV5-1 to TRBJ1-1; no firm D call. Deletions cut 0 bases from V and 3 bases from J, with 9 bases between. Germline CDR1 is SGHRS and CDR2 is YFSETQ. The CDR3 loop spans 14 amino acids. The CDR3 spells CASSLEPPDTEAFF. In nucleotides, the CDR3 is TGCGCCAGCAGCTTGGAACCACCAGACACTGAAGCTTTCTTT.

This clonotype showed up many times. The chain couples TRBV3-1 to TRBJ1-5, with 9 nucleotides matching TRBD1. With V trimmed by 4 bases and J by 3 bases, 4 bases remained unmatched. The CDR3 runs to 15 residues. Germline V gives CDR1 LGHDT, CDR2 YNNKEL (reference sequence). The CDR3 bases are TGTGCCAGCAGCCTACAGGGGGCTATCAATCAGCCCCAGCATTTT. As protein: CASSLQGAINQPQHF.

Ten or more counts support this clonotype. The chain couples TRBV29-1 to TRBJ2-7; D may be TRBD1 (7 bases). Germline V CDR1 and CDR2: SQVTM, ANQGSEA. The CDR3 runs 12 residues. Trimming cost V 8 bases and J 3 bases, with 14 bases left between them. The chain's CDR3 is CSPSGGNYEQYV. In DNA form, the CDR3 reads TGCAGCCCATCAGGGGGGAACTACGAGCAGTACGTC.

Ten or more counts support this clonotype. The genes are TRBV3-1 and TRBJ1-4, with TRBD1 as a possible D gene (5 bases). V lost 3 bases to trimming and J lost 8 bases, with 13 bases between them. CDR3 size: 14 residues. The germline V gene has CDR1 LGHDT and CDR2 YNNKEL (reference sequence). The CDR3 region has the DNA TGTGCCAGCAGCCAGAAAGGAGGGGCCGAAAAACTGTTTTTT. This translates into CASSQKGGAEKLFF. Full variable domain (rest looked up from reference TRBV3-1 and TRBJ1-4): DTAVSQTPKYLVTQMGNDKSIKCEQNLGHDTMYWYKQDSKKFLKIMFSYNNKELIINETVPNRFSPKSPDKAHLNLHINSLELGDSAVYFCASSQKGGAEKLFFGSGTQLSVL.

This clonotype was recorded at least ten times. The chain couples TRBV21-1 to TRBJ2-7; the table names TRBD2, a call not compared with the DNA. TRBV21-1 is shown as a pseudogene. The CDR3 covers 17 residues. As DNA, the CDR3 is TGTGCCAGCAGCAAAAAGAGGGGCCGGGCCCTTCCCTACGAGCAGTACGTC. It yields the protein CASSKKRGRALPYEQYV.

In its sample, this clonotype was seen many times. One end of the junction varies from germline; a read error may be responsible. The chain joins TRBV2 to TRBJ2-5; D might be TRBD1 or TRBD2, each matching 5 bases. The CDR3 is 15 residues long. Germline V gene data show CDR1 as SNHLY and CDR2 as FYNNEI. The CDR3 spells CVSSRPGTPQETQYF. The CDR3 DNA sequence: TGTGTCAGCAGCCGTCCCGGGACGCCCCAAGAGACCCAGTACTTC.

This clonotype was seen ten or more times. This sequence joins TRBV27 and TRBJ2-3; D may correspond to TRBD1 or TRBD2 (5 bases each). Trimming removed 5 bases from V and 7 bases from J, with 10 bases in between. CDR3 size: 12 residues. Per the germline V gene, CDR1 is MNHEY and CDR2 is SMNVEV (reference sequence). CDR3 protein: CASSRDVNTQYF. The CDR3 bases are TGTGCCAGCAGTCGGGACGTAAATACGCAGTATTTT.

As for this clonotype: In this CDR3 the conserved last residue, phenylalanine or tryptophan, is missing, so a read error is likely. The chain joins TRBV5-6 to TRBJ1-2; D unclear. In germline, CDR1 is SGHDT, CDR2 YYEEEE. Trimming removed 0 bases at V and 8 bases at J, with 17 bases between. The length of the CDR3 is 15 residues. CDR3 sequence reads: CASSLEGRWIEGYTL. In nucleotides, the CDR3 is TGTGCCAGCAGCTTGGAGGGCAGGTGGATTGAAGGCTACACCCTT.

This clonotype has ten or more counts. The chain employs TRBV4-3 and TRBJ2-7; D might be TRBD2 (5 bases). The V gene lost 3 bases and the J gene lost 5 bases, with 17 bases spanning the gap. Germline V gene data show CDR1 as LGHNA and CDR2 as YSLEER. This CDR3 spans 15 amino acids. CDR3 DNA sequence: TGCGCCAGCAGCCAGACTAATGGGGTTTTAGACGAGCAGTACTTC. It codes for CASSQTNGVLDEQYF.

This clonotype has at least ten counts. V gene TRBV3-1 combines with J gene TRBJ2-7, with D perhaps TRBD1 (5 bases). The CDR3 contains 16 residues. Germline values: CDR1 LGHDT, CDR2 YNNKEL (reference sequence). V was trimmed by 1 base and J by 0 bases, leaving 13 bases between them. CDR3 coding DNA: TGTGCCAGCAGCCAAGGGGGCAGGGCTTTCTCCTACGAGCAGTACTTC. Translation gives CASSQGGRAFSYEQYF.

This clonotype occurred many times. The CDR3 reads CASSLAPSMNTEAFF. CDR3 sequence (DNA): TGTGCCAGCAGCCTCGCCCCATCCATGAACACTGAAGCTTTCTTT. This chain uses TRBV5-5 with TRBJ1-1, with D unresolved. V was trimmed by 4 bases and J by 0 bases, leaving 13 bases between them. The germline V gene encodes CDR1 SGHKS and CDR2 YYEKEE (reference sequence). The CDR3 has 15 amino acids. The full variable domain, in which reference TRBV5-5 and TRBJ1-1 provide the parts outside the CDR3, is DAGVTQSPTHLIKTRGQQVTLRCSPISGHKSVSWYQQVLGQGPQFIFQYYEKEERGRGNFPDRFSARQFPNYSSELNVNALLLGDSALYLCASSLAPSMNTEAFFGQGTRLTVV.